The 9 T cell receptor beta chains reported below all come from one sample, sequenced in a study of identical twins. Using its own MiXCR run on the 5' RACE reads, TCRdb lists one record per CDR3 protein. Of hundreds of thousands of distinct CDR3 sequences in the sample, roughly 18% were seen once. This sample also appeared in a second study, on T cells expressing NK-cell markers.

Sequenced input: PBMCs. The receptors here all came from a woman aged 18-30 years in good health.

The CDR3 protein is CASSPSTGQGWNEQFF. Here the CDR3 DNA reads TGTGCCAGCAGCCCCTCTACGGGACAGGGGTGGAATGAGCAGTTCTTC. V is TRBV3-1 and J is TRBJ2-1; 10 bases match TRBD1. Germline CDR1 LGHDT, CDR2 YNNKEL (reference sequence). With V trimmed by 4 bases and J by 7 bases, 10 bases remained unmatched. The CDR3 has 16 amino acids.

This chain links TRBV6-5 with TRBJ1-2; 7 bases fit TRBD1. V lost 4 bases, J lost 6 bases, and 5 bases stayed unmatched. Germline CDR1 reads MNHEY; CDR2 reads SVGAGI. The CDR3 loop spans 13 amino acids. The CDR3 DNA reads as TGTGCCAGCAGTTCTGGGACAGATAATGGCTACACCTTC. It translates to CASSSGTDNGYTF.

This clonotype turned up a few times. The gene calls are TRBV5-5 and TRBJ2-3; a possible D gene is TRBD1 (6 bases). The V gene lost 2 bases and the J gene lost 5 bases, with 9 bases spanning the gap. The CDR3 spans 13 residues. The V gene's germline CDR1 is SGHKS and CDR2 YYEKEE (reference sequence). The CDR3 DNA reads as TGTGCCAGCAGCTTCTCAGGGGAAGATACGCAGTATTTT. It translates to CASSFSGEDTQYF.

The chain is built from TRBV25-1 and TRBJ2-3; a weak D match, TRBD1 (6 bases). V was cut by 4 bases and J by 2 bases, with 10 bases left in between. Germline CDR1 and CDR2: MGHDK and SYGVNS. The CDR3 spans 14 residues. CDR3 nucleotide sequence: TGTGCCAGCAGTGTCCCAGGGGTCACAGATACGCAGTATTTT. It encodes CASSVPGVTDTQYF.

This clonotype has ten or more counts. This sequence joins TRBV20-1 and TRBJ1-2, with no clear D. The germline V gene encodes CDR1 DFQATT and CDR2 SNEGSKA (reference sequence). CDR3 length: 13 residues. Deletions cut 0 bases from V and 8 bases from J, with 13 bases between. This CDR3 is CSARENLVVGYTF. The CDR3 region has the DNA TGCAGTGCTAGAGAAAACCTAGTAGTGGGCTACACCTTC.

V usage is TRBV20-1 and J usage is TRBJ2-1, with TRBD2 matching 11 bases. Germline trimming cut 1 base from V and 10 bases from J; bases unmatched to any gene: 6. The CDR3 extends over 14 amino acids. CDR1 is DFQATT and CDR2 is SNEGSKA in the germline V gene (reference sequence). As DNA, the CDR3 is TGCAGTGCTAGAGTTTCGGCTAGCGGGGGGGAGCAGTTCTTC. Translated: CSARVSASGGEQFF.

This clonotype has only a few counts. CDR3 DNA: TGTGCCACCAGAGATAGCGGGGGGGCCGGAACAGATACGCAGTATTTT. Translated, it gives CATRDSGGAGTDTQYF. J is TRBJ2-3 and V is TRBV15, with 11 bases that match TRBD2. The CDR3 contains 16 residues. V trimming: 6 bases; J trimming: 3 bases; junction bases outside the gene matches: 8. CDR1 is LNHNV, CDR2 YYDKDF, per germline (reference sequence).

The chain combines TRBV6-1 with TRBJ2-3; possibly TRBD2 for D (5 bases). This CDR3 contains 18 residues. Germline lookup yields CDR1 MNHNS and CDR2 SASEGT. Trimming shortened V by 6 bases and J by 2 bases, and 24 bases separated the two germline ends. CDR3 amino acids: CASSPGVGSPGVTDTQYF. CDR3 sequence (DNA): TGTGCCAGCAGCCCCGGGGTCGGGTCGCCCGGAGTCACAGATACGCAGTATTTT.

This clonotype has ten or more counts. V and J are TRBV7-9 and TRBJ1-6; 10 nucleotides agree with TRBD1. This CDR3 has 13 amino acids. Germline CDR1 reads SEHNR; CDR2 reads FQNEAQ (reference sequence). Trimming cost V 7 bases and J 10 bases; bases outside gene matches: 4. The CDR3 DNA follows: TGTGCCAGCACCGGACAGGGGGACTCACCCCTCCACTTT. Its translation: CASTGQGDSPLHF.